This TCR beta chain was observed in a study of blood T cell repertoires in COVID-19. Study-wide background: The United States, Italy and Spain were the sources of the acute and convalescent COVID-19 samples.

The CDR3 length is 13 residues. The data were produced by immunoSEQ multiplex PCR, yet TCRdb's version contains in-frame clones alone and is incomplete. Here the sample spans hundreds of thousands of clones, 87% being singletons. This chain connects TRBV12-3 or TRBV12-4 to TRBJ2-1; 8 bases fit TRBD2. The sequenced sample consisted of peripheral blood. The sequence derives from a woman in her fifties or sixties with COVID-19, enrolled during active disease. The CDR3: CASRTSRIGEQFF. DNA for the CDR3: TGTGCAAGCCGGACTAGCAGGATTGGTGAGCAGTTCTTC.